Each of the 15 T cell receptor beta chains below was sequenced from the same sample in a study of blood T cell repertoires in COVID-19. The protocol was immunoSEQ multiplex PCR, while the TCRdb copy is restricted to in-frame clones and leaves out a portion. The sample yields 110,000 to 150,000 clones, about 80% seen once. The sequencing input was peripheral blood. These receptors were collected from a man between 70 and 80 years old who had recovered from COVID-19.

The chain is built from TRBV30 and TRBJ1-5; D is uncertain. V lost 3 bases and J lost 4, with 19 bases in between. The CDR3 length is 16 residues. CDR1 and CDR2 from the germline V gene are GTSNPN and SVGIG (reference sequence). The CDR3 DNA reads as TGTGCCTGGAGGAAGGAGTTAGGCCTCGTAAATCAGCCCCAGCATTTT. Encoded protein: CAWRKELGLVNQPQHF.

The chain couples TRBV21-1 to TRBJ1-1; TRBD1 is the table's D call and was not checked against the DNA. TRBV21-1 represents a pseudogene. This CDR3 is 14 amino acids long. CDR3 region: CASSPRSGATEAFF. Written as DNA, the CDR3 is TGTGCCAGCAGCCCGCGTTCTGGGGCCACTGAAGCTTTCTTT.

V is TRBV7-9 and J is TRBJ2-7, with a weak D call TRBD1 (5 bases). V gave up 2 bases and J gave up 4 bases, with 15 bases separating them. The germline V gene encodes CDR1 SEHNR and CDR2 FQNEAQ (reference sequence). CDR3 length: 15 residues. Written as DNA, the CDR3 is TGTGCCAGCAGCTTATATTCAGGGTCTGAATACGAGCAGTACTTC. Translating it yields CASSLYSGSEYEQYF.

The V call is TRBV6-5, the J call TRBJ1-1, with D hard to call. Germline lookup yields CDR1 MNHEY and CDR2 SVGAGI. V lost 0 bases, J lost 1 base, and 9 bases lay in between. CDR3 length: 15 amino acids. CDR3 nucleotides: TGTGCCAGCAGTTACTCGAGCGTGGGGAACACTGAAGCTTTCTTT. This translates into CASSYSSVGNTEAFF.

The chain carries TRBV5-1 and TRBJ2-5; D is possibly TRBD1 (5 bases). CDR1 and CDR2 from the germline V gene are SGHRS and YFSETQ. The CDR3 consists of 13 residues. The V gene lost 4 bases and the J gene lost 1 base, with 8 bases spanning the gap. The CDR3, as DNA: TGCGCCAGCAGCGCGACAGTCCAAGAGACCCAGTACTTC. Translating gives CASSATVQETQYF.

This CDR3 is CASSVGGGSAEAFF. CDR3 sequence (DNA): TGTGCCAGCAGCGTCGGAGGGGGCTCGGCTGAAGCTTTCTTT. The chain recombines TRBV5-8 with TRBJ1-1, with 7 positions matching TRBD1. With 4 bases clipped from V and 6 bases from J, the junction kept 9 bases outside the gene matches. CDR1 and CDR2 from the germline V gene are SGHTS and YDEGEE. This CDR3 is 14 amino acids long.

The rearrangement uses TRBV9 and TRBJ2-3, with 7 bases fitting TRBD1. The germline CDR1 and CDR2 sequences are SGDLS and YYNGEE. The CDR3 is 13 residues long. Trimming took 6 bases from V and 2 from J; bases not matched to a gene: 3. The chain's CDR3 is CASKGQLTDTQYF. CDR3 DNA: TGTGCCAGCAAGGGACAGCTCACAGATACGCAGTATTTT.

The V gene is TRBV29-1, the J gene TRBJ2-7; 12 nucleotides agree with TRBD2. The germline gives CDR1 SQVTM, CDR2 ANQGSEA. J gave up 3 bases and V 6 bases, and 9 bases lay outside the gene matches. The CDR3 has 15 amino acids. CDR3 sequence reads: CSVAGTSGRLYEQYF. The CDR3 nucleotides are TGCAGCGTGGCCGGGACTAGCGGGCGACTCTACGAGCAGTACTTC.

There are many counts of this clone. V and J are TRBV29-1 and TRBJ2-7; 9 bases agree with TRBD2. The J segment lost 3 bases and the V segment lost 3 bases, leaving 3 bases of the junction unmatched. CDR1 and CDR2 (germline): SQVTM, ANQGSEA. The CDR3 covers 13 residues. The CDR3 coding sequence is TGCAGCGTTGAGAGTAGCGGGGGCTACGAGCAGTACTTC. As protein: CSVESSGGYEQYF.

This clone has only one observation. The rearrangement links TRBV2 to TRBJ2-5, with unresolved D. CDR3 length: 12 amino acids. The V end lost 4 bases, the J end lost 4 bases, and 7 bases lay between the germline ends. Germline V gene sequence: CDR1 SNHLY, CDR2 FYNNEI. Written as DNA, the CDR3 is TGTGCCAGCAGTGTACAGAGAGAGACCCAGTACTTC. Protein product: CASSVQRETQYF.

This clone was seen once. The rearrangement joins TRBV5-1 to TRBJ1-2; tentatively, D is TRBD1 (6 bases). Germline loops: CDR1 SGHRS, CDR2 YFSETQ. The CDR3 length is 14 residues. The V gene lost 0 bases and the J gene lost 5 bases, with 11 bases spanning the gap. The CDR3 nucleotides are TGCGCCAGCAGCTTGGGGGGGCTCGGGTATGGCTACACCTTC. This translates into CASSLGGLGYGYTF.

The V gene is TRBV7-3, the J gene TRBJ1-1, with a tentative D call TRBD1 (5 bases). Germline-derived CDR1 and CDR2 are SGHTA and FQGTGA. The CDR3 loop spans 15 amino acids. V gave up 2 bases and J gave up 4 bases, with 14 bases separating them. CDR3 bases: TGTGCCAGCAGCTTATGGGGCGGGGCGGGCACTGAAGCTTTCTTT. Translation: CASSLWGGAGTEAFF.

This chain uses TRBV4-1 with TRBJ2-5, with 8 bases that match TRBD1. Germline V gives CDR1 MGHRA, CDR2 YSYEKL. The V and J ends lost 1 base and 5 bases, in that order; junction bases with no gene match: 6. The CDR3 has 15 amino acids. CDR3: CASSQVQGDGETQYF. In DNA, the CDR3 is TGCGCCAGCAGCCAAGTACAGGGGGATGGTGAGACCCAGTACTTC.

The chain has TRBV5-4 and TRBJ2-2, with a possible D match to TRBD2 (5 bases). V gave up 4 bases and J gave up 3 bases, with 16 bases separating them. This CDR3 comprises 16 residues. Germline CDR1 and CDR2: SGHNT and YYREEE (reference sequence). The CDR3 region has the DNA TGTGCCAGCAGCGAAGGTATTAGCGTACACACCGGGGAGCTGTTTTTT. As protein: CASSEGISVHTGELFF.

The chain couples TRBV24-1 to TRBJ2-2, with 11 bases fitting TRBD2. CDR1 and CDR2 from the germline V gene are KGHDR and SFDVKD. This CDR3 spans 16 amino acids. The V segment lost 3 bases and the J segment 10 bases; nucleotides outside the gene matches: 9. The CDR3 is CATSDRSGRASEELFF. The CDR3 DNA reads TGTGCCACCAGTGATCGTAGCGGGAGGGCTTCCGAGGAGCTGTTTTTT.